A selection of T cell receptor beta chains follows, all from one sample in a study of blood T cell repertoires in COVID-19. Data came from immunoSEQ multiplex PCR; TCRdb stores just in-frame clones and leaves some out. The sample holds more than 65,000 clones, around 76% seen once. The specimen was peripheral blood. Receptors originate from a woman of 80 years or more with acute or convalescent COVID-19. The CDR3 runs from the conserved cysteine through the conserved F or W. D genes are given only for firm matches. Clone size appears in some rows only: once, few, many, or a class for an expanded clone.

TGTGCCAGCAGCCAAGGAGGGTTTAGGAATTCACCCCTCCACTTT	CASSQGGFRNSPLHF	TRBV3-1/TRBV3-2	TRBJ1-6	.	.
TGTGCCAGCAGCTTAGGCTTTGGTGGGAGGTCAGATACGCAGTATTTT	CASSLGFGGRSDTQYF	TRBV7-3	TRBJ2-3	.	.
TGCGCCAGCAGCTTGCCTAGTAACGAGCAGTACTTC	CASSLPSNEQYF	TRBV5-1	TRBJ2-7	.	few
TGTGCCAGTAGTTCGGGACAGGTCAATCAGCCCCAGCATTTT	CASSSGQVNQPQHF	TRBV19	TRBJ1-5	TRBD1	few
TGCGCCAGCAGCTTGGTGTTAGCGGGAGCGAGTGGACCCGCCTACAATGAGCAGTTCTTC	CASSLVLAGASGPAYNEQFF	TRBV5-1	TRBJ2-1	TRBD2	.
TGTGCCAGCAGCTCGGGACAGATCAATCAGCCCCAGCATTTT	CASSSGQINQPQHF	TRBV7-2	TRBJ1-5	TRBD1	.
TGTGCCAGCAGCTTAGCGGGAGGAGCATACAATGAGCAGTTCTTC	CASSLAGGAYNEQFF	TRBV7-2	TRBJ2-1	.	.
TGTGCCAGCAGTGAATGGGGTACGCGGAGGGTGGACTATGGCTACACCTTC	CASSEWGTRRVDYGYTF	TRBV6-1	TRBJ1-2	.	.
TGCGCCAGCAGCTCCCACCCTACAGGGAACACTGAAGCTTTCTTT	CASSSHPTGNTEAFF	TRBV5-1	TRBJ1-1	.	.
TGTGCCAGCAGCGAAACTAGCGGGAGAGCTTCCGAGCAGTACTTC	CASSETSGRASEQYF	TRBV5-5	TRBJ2-7	TRBD2	.
TGTGCCAGCAGCTTAGCGGTGCAGGGGGGTAATTCACCCCTCCACTTT	CASSLAVQGGNSPLHF	TRBV7-2	TRBJ1-6	TRBD1	few
TGTGCCAGCAGTTCAAACAGGGGCGCTGAAGCTTTCTTT	CASSSNRGAEAFF	TRBV28	TRBJ1-1	TRBD1	.